The 23 T cell receptor beta chains listed next were all sequenced from one sample in a study of shared clonotypes between healthy human individuals. Positive CCR7 selection of CD45RO-negative cells yielded the naive CD8 cells, and terminally differentiated effector memory CD45RA+ cells were excluded. TCRdb keeps only in-frame clones here, not all; method: immunoSEQ multiplex PCR. This repertoire shows hundreds of thousands of clones, about 91% found once; its top ten account for 24%. The sample comprised naive CD8+ T cells sorted from blood. The receptors here all came from a man aged 30 to 45 in good health.

The J gene is TRBJ2-7, the V gene TRBV7-6, with 10 nucleotides matching TRBD2. CDR3 length equals 14 residues. Germline V gives CDR1 SGHVS, CDR2 FNYEAQ. Trimming cost V 6 bases and J 4 bases; bases outside gene matches: 6. CDR3 protein: CASSSSGSLYEQYF. The DNA for the CDR3 is TGTGCCAGCAGTTCTAGCGGGAGTCTTTACGAGCAGTACTTC.

The V call is TRBV4-1, the J call TRBJ2-5; tentatively, D is TRBD2 (6 bases). The germline V gene has CDR1 MGHRA and CDR2 YSYEKL. This CDR3 has 15 amino acids. V lost 4 bases, J lost 4 bases, and 16 bases lay in between. CDR3 in DNA: TGCGCCAGCAGCCCCGACCCAGGGAGGTCAGAGACCCAGTACTTC. Translating gives CASSPDPGRSETQYF.

This clone has more than one count but fewer than ten. The chain employs TRBV28 and TRBJ2-3; D is perhaps TRBD2 (5 bases). V was cut by 3 bases and J by 6 bases, with 7 bases left in between. Germline lookup yields CDR1 MDHEN and CDR2 SYDVKM. The CDR3 is 12 residues long. The CDR3 DNA reads as TGTGCCAGCAGTTTGGACTCCGATACGCAGTATTTT. Its protein product is CASSLDSDTQYF.

This clone has just one count. The J gene is TRBJ2-3, the V gene TRBV29-1, with 9 bases that match TRBD2. The CDR3 is 15 amino acids. CDR1 and CDR2 from the germline V gene are SQVTM and ANQGSEA. Losses at the gene ends were 2 bases for V and 6 bases for J; bases not matched to a gene: 9. The CDR3 nucleotides are TGCAGCGTTGAAAGGGGGGGACTAGCAAGTGATACGCAGTATTTT. Translated: CSVERGGLASDTQYF.

CDR3 DNA sequence: TGTGCCAGCAGTCCCGGCCCTATTGGGAGCTCCTACAATGAGCAGTTCTTC. Translating gives CASSPGPIGSSYNEQFF. The genes are TRBV27 and TRBJ2-1, with a tentative D call TRBD2 (5 bases). The germline V gene has CDR1 MNHEY and CDR2 SMNVEV (reference sequence). This CDR3 contains 17 residues. The V and J ends lost 5 bases and 0 bases respectively, with 17 bases between them.

CDR3 sequence reads: CASSEKVGNQPQHF. The DNA of the CDR3 is TGTGCCAGCAGTGAAAAGGTGGGCAATCAGCCCCAGCATTTT. V and J are TRBV6-1 and TRBJ1-5; D gene uncertain. The CDR3 consists of 14 residues. Germline CDR1 is MNHNS and CDR2 is SASEGT. V dropped 2 bases and J dropped 2 bases, with 7 bases sitting between them.

This clone was seen once. The rearrangement uses TRBV4-1 and TRBJ1-1; D is unresolved. The CDR3 length is 15 residues. Trimming took off 4 bases at V and 0 bases at J, with 12 bases between the two ends. Germline V gene sequence: CDR1 MGHRA, CDR2 YSYEKL. CDR3 sequence: CASSLEGSMNTEAFF. In DNA, the CDR3 is TGCGCCAGCAGCCTGGAGGGCAGCATGAACACTGAAGCTTTCTTT.

This chain links TRBV14 with TRBJ1-5; D is possibly TRBD1 (6 bases). The length of the CDR3 is 18 residues. Germline loops: CDR1 SGHDN, CDR2 FVKESK. The V end was cut by 1 base, the J end by 2 bases, with 18 bases between. The CDR3 loop reads CASSQGSDSREGNQPQHF. The CDR3 bases are TGTGCCAGCAGCCAAGGCTCGGACAGCCGGGAAGGCAATCAGCCCCAGCATTTT.

Worth noting for this clone: The same CDR3 is also encoded by other DNA sequences in this sample. The chain employs TRBV27 and TRBJ2-7; 11 bases are a match to TRBD2. The CDR3 has 14 amino acids. V gave up 3 bases and J gave up 7 bases; unmatched junction bases: 5. Per germline, CDR1 MNHEY and CDR2 SMNVEV (reference sequence). The CDR3 loop reads CASSFRLAGGEQYF. CDR3 coding DNA: TGTGCCAGCAGTTTCAGGCTAGCGGGGGGAGAGCAGTACTTC.

The chain joins TRBV11-2 to TRBJ2-7, with D unresolved. The CDR3 totals 13 residues. The germline V gene has CDR1 SGHAT and CDR2 FQNNGV. V shed 3 bases and J shed 4 bases, with 10 bases lying between them. DNA of the CDR3: TGTGCCAGCAGCTTTGAGTCTAGTTACGAGCAGTACTTC. It yields the protein CASSFESSYEQYF.

This sequence joins TRBV4-1 and TRBJ1-5; D remains ambiguous. CDR3 length equals 14 residues. Trimming pared 0 bases from V and 4 bases from J, leaving 7 bases between. From germline, CDR1 is MGHRA and CDR2 YSYEKL. The CDR3 reads CASSQDPYNQPQHF. The CDR3, as DNA: TGCGCCAGCAGCCAAGATCCTTATAATCAGCCCCAGCATTTT.

The chain couples TRBV18 to TRBJ1-4; 8 positions match TRBD1. Germline CDR1 and CDR2: KGHSH and LQKENI. V shed 5 bases, J shed 4 bases, and the junction held 9 bases outside the gene matches. This CDR3 contains 16 residues. This CDR3 is CASSSQGARSNEKLFF. The CDR3 DNA is TGTGCCAGCTCAAGTCAGGGGGCGCGGAGTAATGAAAAACTGTTTTTT.

The chain is built from TRBV6-1 and TRBJ1-1; TRBD1 is a possible D gene (5 bases). CDR3 length: 12 residues. V was shortened by 1 base and J by 6 bases, with 6 bases between the two germline ends. Germline CDR1 and CDR2: MNHNS and SASEGT. DNA of the CDR3: TGTGCCAGCAGTGAAGTGGGGGCTGAAGCTTTCTTT. It codes for CASSEVGAEAFF.

The chain carries TRBV29-1 and TRBJ1-5, with no clear D. V gave up 3 bases and J gave up 7 bases, with 13 bases separating them. This CDR3 contains 13 residues. Germline V CDR1 and CDR2: SQVTM, ANQGSEA. This CDR3 is CSVDWPTRQPQHF. In DNA form, the CDR3 reads TGCAGCGTTGACTGGCCCACAAGACAGCCCCAGCATTTT. Full variable domain (remainder filled in from reference TRBV29-1 and TRBJ1-5): SAVISQKPSRDICQRGTSLTIQCQVDSQVTMMFWYRQQPGQSLTLIATANQGSEATYESGFVIDKFPISRPNLTFSTLTVSNMSPEDSSIYLCSVDWPTRQPQHFGDGTRLSIL.

The V and J genes are TRBV27 and TRBJ2-1; D gene ambiguous. The CDR3 spans 11 residues. The germline CDR1 and CDR2 sequences are MNHEY and SMNVEV (reference sequence). Trimming took off 3 bases at V and 8 bases at J, with 5 bases between the two ends. As DNA, the CDR3 is TGTGCCAGCAGTTTGTACCATGAGCAGTTCTTC. The encoded protein is CASSLYHEQFF.

The CDR3 DNA reads TGTGCCAGCAGTTTACAAAGTTTACGTACGCAGTATTTT. Encoded protein: CASSLQSLRTQYF. This chain joins TRBV27 and TRBJ2-3, with D hard to call. There are 13 residues in the CDR3. Germline CDR1 MNHEY, CDR2 SMNVEV (reference sequence). The V end lost 2 bases, the J end lost 8 bases, and 11 bases lay between the germline ends.

V usage is TRBV7-6 and J usage is TRBJ2-5, with TRBD2 identical over 12 bases. The V and J ends lost 2 bases and 0 bases, in that order; junction bases with no gene match: 4. This CDR3 has 17 amino acids. Germline V CDR1 and CDR2: SGHVS, FNYEAQ. This chain's CDR3 is CASSLTLAGGNQETQYF. DNA of the CDR3: TGTGCCAGCAGCTTAACCCTAGCGGGAGGGAACCAAGAGACCCAGTACTTC.

This rearrangement joins TRBV27 to TRBJ2-1; 8 positions match TRBD1. Germline CDR1 MNHEY, CDR2 SMNVEV (reference sequence). The CDR3 consists of 13 residues. The junction had 3 bases not matched to a gene; V was cut back by 5 bases and J by 6 bases. The CDR3 bases are TGTGCCAGCAGTGACAGGGGCGGCAATGAGCAGTTCTTC. Protein product: CASSDRGGNEQFF.

The CDR3 bases are TGTGCCAGCAGCTCAGAACTAGCGGGAGGGGGGCAAGAGACCCAGTACTTC. This sequence encodes CASSSELAGGGQETQYF. The chain links TRBV7-8 to TRBJ2-5, with 13 bases that match TRBD2. Per the germline V gene, CDR1 is SGHVS and CDR2 is FQNEAQ. V shed 4 bases and J 2 bases; nucleotides not matched to a gene: 7. This CDR3 is 17 amino acids long.

The chain couples TRBV5-1 to TRBJ2-5, with TRBD1 matching over 7 bases. CDR3 length equals 19 residues. Looked up from germline, CDR1 is SGHRS and CDR2 is YFSETQ. The V segment lost 2 bases and the J segment 0 bases; nucleotides outside the gene matches: 16. As DNA, the CDR3 is TGCGCCAGCAGCTTATACCCCCTAGACAGGGTTCCGTACCAAGAGACCCAGTACTTC. Translated, it gives CASSLYPLDRVPYQETQYF.

To note about this clone: Other DNA sequences within the sample encode an identical CDR3. The chain links TRBV5-1 to TRBJ2-1; 9 bases are a match to TRBD2. Unmatched junction bases numbered 9, after V lost 4 bases and J lost 1 base. The CDR3 runs 17 residues. The germline gives CDR1 SGHRS, CDR2 YFSETQ. CDR3 DNA: TGCGCCAGCAGCCCTGAAGGCCTAGCGGGATCCTACAATGAGCAGTTCTTC. Protein sequence: CASSPEGLAGSYNEQFF.

The genes are TRBV14 and TRBJ2-7; D gene ambiguous. The CDR3 covers 13 residues. V dropped 4 bases and J dropped 4 bases, with 11 bases sitting between them. Germline V gene lookup returns CDR1 SGHDN and CDR2 FVKESK. The CDR3 nucleotides read TGTGCCAGCAGCCCCATAGTCCCGTACGAGCAGTACTTC. Its protein is CASSPIVPYEQYF.

The CDR3 nucleotides read TGTGCCAGCACCCAGACAGGGAACACTGAAGCTTTCTTT. It translates to CASTQTGNTEAFF. The rearrangement joins TRBV28 to TRBJ1-1, with a weak D call TRBD1 (6 bases). V was shortened by 7 bases and J by 1 base, with 10 bases between the two germline ends. Germline V gene lookup returns CDR1 MDHEN and CDR2 SYDVKM. There are 13 residues in the CDR3.